This T cell receptor beta chain was found in a study of T cell repertoires in cytomegalovirus infection (dated by TCRdb to between 2018 and 2020). About the investigation overall: Because public TCR beta signatures pointed to carriage of CMV infection together with the matching HLA type, the HLA type of each donor mattered for the analysis. Summary of the overall study and its limitations: The ex vivo response was dominated by HLA-C-restricted CMV-specific TCR beta clonotypes, which also provided the single most frequent clonotype in two of eight donors. In both this cohort and an independent approximately 370-donor cohort, the cumulative frequency of public TCR beta family members distinguished carriers of CMV infection plus the relevant HLA type.

Comment on this clonotype: What antigen it recognizes has not been identified. Per-base qualities were not stored, and no clone one base away is much larger.

The sample was run on an Illumina HiSeq 1500. TCRdb reran the public reads through fastp at Q25 and MiXCR, keeping productive beta chains. Identical CDR3 protein sequences are pooled into one entry, listed with their most common genes and DNA. For this sample there are some 100,000 distinct CDR3 sequences; roughly a quarter appear just once. The ten top clones hold about two fifths of the sample. The source is a human donor in good health (CMV status not recorded). Some clones in this sample may be carry-over from other donors' samples. The sequenced material came from CD8+ T cells from PBMCs.

This receptor carries the CDR3 CATRPGDRDEQYF. The nucleotides are TGTGCCACTAGACCGGGCGATCGGGACGAGCAGTACTTC. The chain is encoded by TRBV6-2 or TRBV6-3 joined to TRBJ2-7; there is no confident call for the D gene. Spanning cysteine to phenylalanine, the CDR3 consists of 13 amino acids. The read is trimmed to its CDR3 DNA, 39 bases read in frame from base 1. Looking up the germline V gene yields CDR1 MNHEY and CDR2 SVGEGT. V sheds 10 bases and J sheds 5 bases, leaving 18 bases between their ends.